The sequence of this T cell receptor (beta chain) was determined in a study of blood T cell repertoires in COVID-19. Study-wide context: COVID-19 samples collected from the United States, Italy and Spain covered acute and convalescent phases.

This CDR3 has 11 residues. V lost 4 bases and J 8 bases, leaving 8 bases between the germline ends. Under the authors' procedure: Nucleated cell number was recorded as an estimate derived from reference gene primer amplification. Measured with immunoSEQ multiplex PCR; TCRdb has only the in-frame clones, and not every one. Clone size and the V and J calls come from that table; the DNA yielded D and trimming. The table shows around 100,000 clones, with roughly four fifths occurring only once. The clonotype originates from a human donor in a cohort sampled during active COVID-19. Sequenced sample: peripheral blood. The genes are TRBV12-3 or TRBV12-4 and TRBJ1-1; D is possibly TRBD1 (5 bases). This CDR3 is CASSSRQEAFF. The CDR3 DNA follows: TGTGCCAGCAGTTCTCGACAGGAAGCTTTCTTT.